Listed below are T cell receptor beta chains from one sample, sequenced in a study of shared clonotypes between healthy human individuals. Only in-frame clones appear in the TCRdb table, and some are missing; sequencing was by immunoSEQ multiplex PCR. In the table there are 470,000 or so clones, about 84% of which are singletons. Material for sequencing was PBMCs. The receptors originated from a woman in her thirties or forties in good health. Some clones in this sample may be carry-over from other donors' samples. The CDR3 runs from the conserved cysteine through the conserved F or W. The D gene is left open where the match is weak. Rows give clone size only sometimes, using once, few, many, or a class for an expanded clone.

J: TRBJ1-4; D: -; size: -; V: TRBV5-1; DNA: TGCGCCAGCAGCCCCGGGGGGACTAATGAAAAACTGTTTTTT; CDR3: CASSPGGTNEKLFF
J: TRBJ2-1; D: -; size: -; V: TRBV11-2; DNA: TGTGCCAGCAGCTCCTTGACTGGAATGGAGCAGTTCTTC; CDR3: CASSSLTGMEQFF
J: TRBJ2-7; D: -; size: -; V: TRBV2; DNA: TGTGCCAGCGAGGGGGGCACGCCTGAGCAGTACTTC; CDR3: CASEGGTPEQYF
J: TRBJ2-7; D: TRBD2; size: -; V: TRBV5-4; DNA: TGTGCCAGCAGCCTACCGGGCGCGGGAGGGCCGAGGGAGCAGTACTTC; CDR3: CASSLPGAGGPREQYF
J: TRBJ2-7; D: -; size: -; V: TRBV7-8; DNA: TGTGCCAGCAGCTTACAATACGAGTACGAGCAGTACTTC; CDR3: CASSLQYEYEQYF
J: TRBJ2-7; D: -; size: few; V: TRBV5-1; DNA: TGCGCCAGCAGCACACAGGGTATTGGCTACGAGCAGTACTTC; CDR3: CASSTQGIGYEQYF
J: TRBJ1-4; D: TRBD1; size: -; V: TRBV10-2; DNA: TGCGCCAGCAGTGACAGGGGGCGAGATGAAAAACTGTTTTTT; CDR3: CASSDRGRDEKLFF
J: TRBJ2-5; D: TRBD2; size: -; V: TRBV6-5; DNA: TGTGCCAGCTCAGCGAGGACTAGGGAGGAGACCCAGTACTTC; CDR3: CASSARTREETQYF
J: TRBJ2-5; D: -; size: -; V: TRBV5-6; DNA: TGTGCTAGCAGCTTGGGGGGTGTGCAACAGACCCAGTACTTC; CDR3: CASSLGGVQQTQYF
J: TRBJ2-7; D: TRBD1; size: -; V: TRBV18; DNA: TGTGCCAGCTCCCCCGGGACAGGGGAGTACTTC; CDR3: CASSPGTGEYF
J: TRBJ2-5; D: -; size: -; V: TRBV7-9; DNA: TGTGCCAGCAGCTCGATTGTGGACTTTCAAGAGACCCAGTACTTC; CDR3: CASSSIVDFQETQYF
J: TRBJ1-1; D: -; size: -; V: TRBV9; DNA: TGTGCCAGCAGCGTAGCTACCAACACTGAAGCTTTCTTT; CDR3: CASSVATNTEAFF
J: TRBJ2-1; D: -; size: -; V: TRBV4-2; DNA: TGTGCCAGCAGCCGTGACTGGGACCACGCCTACAATGAGCAGTTCTTC; CDR3: CASSRDWDHAYNEQFF
J: TRBJ2-5; D: -; size: -; V: TRBV6-6; DNA: TGTGCCAGCAGTTACTCACCGGACGGGGCGGCGACCCAGTACTTC; CDR3: CASSYSPDGAATQYF
J: TRBJ1-3; D: -; size: -; V: TRBV10-3; DNA: TGTGCCATCAGTGACACAGGGAAGTATGGAAACACCATATATTTT; CDR3: CAISDTGKYGNTIYF
J: TRBJ2-2; D: -; size: -; V: TRBV7-9; DNA: TGTGCCAGCAGCTTAGGGGGTCCGAACACCGGGGAGCTGTTTTTT; CDR3: CASSLGGPNTGELFF
J: TRBJ2-1; D: TRBD1; size: -; V: TRBV28; DNA: TGTGCCAGCAGTTCCGGGACAGCCCCTGATAGGGAGTTCTTC; CDR3: CASSSGTAPDREFF
J: TRBJ1-2; D: -; size: -; V: TRBV30; DNA: TGTGCCTGGAATCGGGACATGAGTGGCTACACCTTC; CDR3: CAWNRDMSGYTF
J: TRBJ1-1; D: -; size: many; V: TRBV10-2; DNA: TGCGCCAGCAGAAGGGATACTGAAGCTTTCTTT; CDR3: CASRRDTEAFF
J: TRBJ2-3; D: TRBD1; size: few; V: TRBV6-5; DNA: TGTGCCAGCAGGGACAGGAGCACAGATACGCAGTATTTT; CDR3: CASRDRSTDTQYF
J: TRBJ1-2; D: TRBD1; size: few; V: TRBV18; DNA: TGTGCCAGCTCACCGTCGAGACAGGGATATGGCTACACCTTC; CDR3: CASSPSRQGYGYTF
J: TRBJ2-7; D: -; size: -; V: TRBV7-9; DNA: TGTGCCAGCAGCCTCGGGAGTTGGCTAGCCCACGAGCAGTACTTC; CDR3: CASSLGSWLAHEQYF
J: TRBJ2-5; D: -; size: -; V: TRBV11-1; DNA: TGTGCCAGCAGCATTTCTAGCGCGGAGACCCAGTACTTC; CDR3: CASSISSAETQYF
J: TRBJ2-7; D: TRBD2; size: -; V: TRBV5-6; DNA: TGTGCCAGCAGCATCCCGGGACTAGCGGGAGCCTACGAGCAGTACTTC; CDR3: CASSIPGLAGAYEQYF
J: TRBJ2-2; D: -; size: once; V: TRBV28; DNA: TGTGCCAGCAGCCCGGGACCGAACACCGGGGAGCTGTTTTTT; CDR3: CASSPGPNTGELFF
J: TRBJ2-3; D: -; size: -; V: TRBV20-1; DNA: TGCAGTGCGAGCGAGCAGGAACCGCAGTATTTT; CDR3: CSASEQEPQYF
J: TRBJ2-7; D: -; size: -; V: TRBV5-4; DNA: TGTGCCAGCAGCCAAGACCAATCGGGGAAAACCACCTACGAGCAGTACTTC; CDR3: CASSQDQSGKTTYEQYF
J: TRBJ2-3; D: TRBD1; size: -; V: TRBV15; DNA: TGTGCCACCAGCAGAGATGGGGGACAGGGTTCAGATACGCAGTATTTT; CDR3: CATSRDGGQGSDTQYF
J: TRBJ1-1; D: TRBD1; size: -; V: TRBV5-1; DNA: TGCGCCAGCAGTTCGGGACAGGGCCACACTGAAGCTTTCTTT; CDR3: CASSSGQGHTEAFF
J: TRBJ1-1; D: -; size: -; V: TRBV28; DNA: TGTGCCAGCAGCTCTGGACAGATTGAAGCTTTCTTT; CDR3: CASSSGQIEAFF
J: TRBJ2-2; D: -; size: -; V: TRBV7-6; DNA: TGTGCCAGCAGCTTACGAGACGGGGAGCTGTTTTTT; CDR3: CASSLRDGELFF
J: TRBJ2-5; D: -; size: -; V: TRBV9; DNA: TGTGCCAGCAGCCCCCTGGCGTGGGGAGGTGAGACCCAGTACTTC; CDR3: CASSPLAWGGETQYF
J: TRBJ2-7; D: TRBD1; size: -; V: TRBV19; DNA: TGTGCCAGTAGTCGGGACAGGACCTACGAGCAGTACTTC; CDR3: CASSRDRTYEQYF
J: TRBJ2-7; D: -; size: -; V: TRBV11-2; DNA: TGTGCCAGCAGCTCCTTAGAGGGAAGGAACGAGCAGTACTTC; CDR3: CASSSLEGRNEQYF
J: TRBJ1-2; D: -; size: -; V: TRBV11-2; DNA: TGTGCCAGCAGTCCAATCCTTGGGGGGAACTACACCTTC; CDR3: CASSPILGGNYTF
J: TRBJ2-4; D: -; size: -; V: TRBV2; DNA: TGTGCCAGCAGTGACGGGACACTAGCCAAAAACATTCAGTACTTC; CDR3: CASSDGTLAKNIQYF
J: TRBJ2-6; D: -; size: -; V: TRBV6-5; DNA: TGTGCCAGCAGCCAGTCTGGGGCCAACGTCCTGACTTTC; CDR3: CASSQSGANVLTF
J: TRBJ2-1; D: TRBD1; size: -; V: TRBV19; DNA: TGTGCCAGTAGTAAGGAGACAGGGTTATACAATGAGCAGTTCTTC; CDR3: CASSKETGLYNEQFF
J: TRBJ2-7; D: -; size: -; V: TRBV5-8; DNA: TGTGCCAGCAGCTTGGTTACCTACGAGCAGTACTTC; CDR3: CASSLVTYEQYF
J: TRBJ2-2; D: -; size: -; V: TRBV2; DNA: TGTGCCAGCATGGGGTACACGAACACCGGGGAGCTGTTTTTT; CDR3: CASMGYTNTGELFF
J: TRBJ2-1; D: TRBD2; size: few; V: TRBV2; DNA: TGTGCCAGCAGTGGGGCTAGCGGGTACGGTGAGCAGTTCTTC; CDR3: CASSGASGYGEQFF
J: TRBJ2-2; D: -; size: -; V: TRBV9; DNA: TGTGCCAGCAGCGTACTCATAGCTAACACCGGGGAGCTGTTTTTT; CDR3: CASSVLIANTGELFF
J: TRBJ2-3; D: TRBD1; size: -; V: TRBV19; DNA: TGTGCCAGTAGTATTGGGACAGGGGCGGGGGATACGCAGTATTTT; CDR3: CASSIGTGAGDTQYF
J: TRBJ2-3; D: -; size: -; V: TRBV7-3; DNA: TGTGCCAGCAGCTACCAGACCAACCCCACAGATACGCAGTATTTT; CDR3: CASSYQTNPTDTQYF
J: TRBJ1-4; D: TRBD1; size: -; V: TRBV2; DNA: TGTGCCAGCAGACGACAGGGGGCGACCACCCCGTATGAAAAACTGTTTTTT; CDR3: CASRRQGATTPYEKLFF
J: TRBJ2-5; D: -; size: -; V: TRBV11-3; DNA: TGTGCCAGCAGCTTAGACAGGGGCCAAGAGACCCAGTACTTC; CDR3: CASSLDRGQETQYF
J: TRBJ1-1; D: -; size: once; V: TRBV29-1; DNA: TGCAGCGTTTTCCCCGGGCAGACTGAAGCTTTCTTT; CDR3: CSVFPGQTEAFF
J: TRBJ2-1; D: TRBD2; size: -; V: TRBV5-6; DNA: TGTGCCAGCAGCTCCCTCGGACTAGCGGGAGGTTATGAGCAGTTCTTC; CDR3: CASSSLGLAGGYEQFF
J: TRBJ2-7; D: -; size: -; V: TRBV28; DNA: TGTGCCAGCAGTTTGAACAGGGGACTAATTGGGCACGAGCAGTACTTC; CDR3: CASSLNRGLIGHEQYF
J: TRBJ2-1; D: -; size: -; V: TRBV18; DNA: TGTGCCAGCTCACCAAGGGTTCATCACTCCTACAATGAGCAGTTCTTC; CDR3: CASSPRVHHSYNEQFF
J: TRBJ2-5; D: TRBD2; size: -; V: TRBV5-1; DNA: TGCGCCAGCAGCTTGGGGACCCAGACTAGCGGGATGAAGACCCAGTACTTC; CDR3: CASSLGTQTSGMKTQYF
J: TRBJ2-7; D: -; size: -; V: TRBV6-1; DNA: TGTGCCAGCAGTGAACTAACAGGGTTTTACGAGCAGTACTTC; CDR3: CASSELTGFYEQYF